This entry lists 5 T cell receptor beta chains sequenced from one sample in a study of cytomegalovirus exposure and HLA in healthy donors. PCR amplification relied on 60 Vbeta primers (plus 13 Jbeta primers). TCRdb's table, derived via immunoSEQ multiplex PCR, lists solely in-frame clones and lacks some. Of around 190,000 clones listed, approximately 70% are singletons. The sequenced material came from PBMCs. The receptor source for this set is a woman aged 25 to 39 in good health and CMV-seropositive.

In this sample, this clone turned up a few times. The chain uses TRBV28 and TRBJ2-5; weak D call: TRBD2 (5 bases). The CDR3 totals 15 residues. Germline CDR1 and CDR2: MDHEN and SYDVKM. Trimming removed 5 bases from V and 7 bases from J, with 20 bases in between. This CDR3 reads CASSQPGPAGGTQYF. The DNA for the CDR3 is TGTGCCAGCAGTCAACCGGGCCCCGCGGGTGGGACCCAGTACTTC.

This clone was counted only a few times. J is TRBJ1-2 and V is TRBV29-1; no clear D gene. V lost 4 bases and J lost 2, with 14 bases in between. Looked up from germline, CDR1 is SQVTM and CDR2 is ANQGSEA. This CDR3 comprises 14 residues. Here the CDR3 DNA reads TGCAGCGTTGGGACTCCCTTGACGAACTATGGCTACACCTTC. This encodes CSVGTPLTNYGYTF. Based on the CDR3 plus reference TRBV29-1 and TRBJ1-2, the full variable domain is SAVISQKPSRDICQRGTSLTIQCQVDSQVTMMFWYRQQPGQSLTLIATANQGSEATYESGFVIDKFPISRPNLTFSTLTVSNMSPEDSSIYLCSVGTPLTNYGYTFGSGTRLTVV.

The V call is TRBV27, the J call TRBJ2-7; D is unclear. The CDR3 covers 10 residues. Trimming shortened V by 3 bases and J by 7 bases, and 4 bases separated the two germline ends. Germline V gives CDR1 MNHEY, CDR2 SMNVEV (reference sequence). This CDR3 reads CASSLREQYF. CDR3 bases: TGTGCCAGCAGTTTGAGGGAGCAGTACTTC.

This chain joins TRBV5-1 and TRBJ2-7; D might be TRBD2 (7 bases). Germline V gives CDR1 SGHRS, CDR2 YFSETQ. The CDR3 runs to 14 residues. Trimming shortened V by 0 bases and J by 3 bases, and 10 bases separated the two germline ends. This CDR3 is CASSLAGGVYEQYF. In DNA form, the CDR3 reads TGCGCCAGCAGCTTGGCGGGGGGCGTCTACGAGCAGTACTTC.

This clone has a single count. V usage is TRBV7-9 and J usage is TRBJ2-3; tentative D call: TRBD1 (5 bases). This CDR3 region has 17 residues. V lost 5 bases and J lost 0, with 18 bases in between. The germline CDR1 and CDR2 sequences are SEHNR and FQNEAQ (reference sequence). The CDR3 reads CASSQGARTPSTDTQYF. Here the CDR3 DNA reads TGTGCCAGCAGCCAAGGGGCAAGAACCCCTAGCACAGATACGCAGTATTTT.